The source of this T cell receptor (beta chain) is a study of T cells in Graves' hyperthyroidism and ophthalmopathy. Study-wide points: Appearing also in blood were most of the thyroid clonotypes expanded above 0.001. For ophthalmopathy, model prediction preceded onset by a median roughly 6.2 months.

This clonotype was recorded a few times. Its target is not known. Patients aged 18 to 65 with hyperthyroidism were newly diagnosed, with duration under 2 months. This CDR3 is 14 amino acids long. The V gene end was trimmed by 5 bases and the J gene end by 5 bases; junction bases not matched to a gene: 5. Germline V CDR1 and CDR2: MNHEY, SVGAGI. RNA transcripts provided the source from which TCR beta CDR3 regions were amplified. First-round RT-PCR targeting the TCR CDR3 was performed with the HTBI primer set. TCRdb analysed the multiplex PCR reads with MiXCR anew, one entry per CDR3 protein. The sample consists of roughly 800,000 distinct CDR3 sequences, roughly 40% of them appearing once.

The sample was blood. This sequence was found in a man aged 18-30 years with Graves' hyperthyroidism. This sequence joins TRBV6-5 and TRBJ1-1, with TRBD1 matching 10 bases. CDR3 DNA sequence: TGTGCCAGCAGTGCCGGGACAGGGGAGACTGAAGCTTTCTTT. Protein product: CASSAGTGETEAFF.